This TCR beta chain is drawn from a study of CD8 T cells in ankylosing spondylitis. From the 5' RACE reads, TCRdb called clonotypes with MiXCR, one entry per CDR3 protein. The sample has around 340,000 distinct CDR3 sequences; around 20% are singletons. V lost 5 bases, J lost 7 bases, and 18 bases lay in between. In germline, CDR1 is SGHTA, CDR2 FQGNSA. The CDR3 loop spans 15 amino acids. The rearrangement uses TRBV7-2 and TRBJ2-1; TRBD1 is a possible D gene (7 bases). Sequences were obtained from blood, either unsorted or a sorted T cell fraction (not recorded which). The receptor comes from a male donor with ankylosing spondylitis or in good health (not recorded which). CDR3 in DNA: TGTGCCAGCAGCATGGGACTGACAGGGAGGAATGAGCAGTTCTTC. Residues: CASSMGLTGRNEQFF.